The rows below give T cell receptor beta chains drawn from one sample of a study of T-cell memory formation after mild COVID-19. TCRdb itself ran the 5' RACE reads through MiXCR, one entry per CDR3 protein. The sample contains over 350,000 distinct CDR3 sequences, roughly 24% of which appear only once. The source material was PBMCs or a T cell subset sorted from them (not recorded which). The source is an adult woman who had mild COVID-19 (a few samples of this study predate the infection). Cell type and time point are not known. CDR3s include the opening cysteine and the closing phenylalanine or tryptophan. D genes are given only for firm matches. Size is omitted from some rows. Given values are once, few, many or a class for expanded clones.

V	size	D	length	J	DNA	CDR3
TRBV3-1	.	.	12	TRBJ1-1	TGTGCCAGCAGCCAAGCGACCAATGAAGCTTTCTTT	CASSQATNEAFF
TRBV25-1	few	.	11	TRBJ1-2	TGTGCCAGCCAGGGTAACTATGGCTACACCTTC	CASQGNYGYTF
TRBV11-3	.	TRBD2	19	TRBJ2-1	TGTGCCAGCAGCCCGGCGGAACTGTACCCTGGCGGGAGGGCCGCGGCCCATTTCTTC	CASSPAELYPGGRAAAHFF
TRBV13	few	.	14	TRBJ1-4	TGTGCCAGCAGCTACGGGGGGACTAATGAAAAACTGTTTTTT	CASSYGGTNEKLFF
TRBV3-1	.	TRBD2	13	TRBJ2-7	TGTGCCAGCACGAGCGGGGGGGCCGGTGAGCAGTACTTC	CASTSGGAGEQYF
TRBV6-1	few	TRBD1	14	TRBJ1-2	TGTGCCAGCAGCGGACAGGGATCTAACTATGGCTACACCTTC	CASSGQGSNYGYTF
TRBV5-1	.	.	12	TRBJ2-1	TGCGCCAGCAGCTCAATATCTAGGGAGCAGTTCTTC	CASSSISREQFF
TRBV24-1	.	.	14	TRBJ1-1	TGTGCCACCAGTGCAGGGGATGGGAGTACTGAAGCTTTCTTT	CATSAGDGSTEAFF
TRBV20-1	.	TRBD2	14	TRBJ2-1	TGCAGTGCTACTGAGCGGGGGGCCTACAATGAGCAGTTCTTC	CSATERGAYNEQFF
TRBV20-1	once	TRBD2	11	TRBJ2-1	TGCAGTGCTAGATCACTAGCGGAGCAGTTCTTC	CSARSLAEQFF
TRBV12-3/TRBV12-4	.	TRBD1	15	TRBJ1-1	TGTGCCAGCAGTTTCAGGGGGTGGGTGAACACTGAAGCTTTCTTT	CASSFRGWVNTEAFF
TRBV7-9	.	.	17	TRBJ1-3	TGTGCCAGCAGCTTAGCCCTGTCGCAGGGAGCGGGAAACACCATATATTTT	CASSLALSQGAGNTIYF
TRBV27	few	.	14	TRBJ1-5	TGTGCCAGCGGCGAGGTCCCTAGCAATCAGCCCCAGCATTTT	CASGEVPSNQPQHF
TRBV5-6	.	.	14	TRBJ1-1	TGTGCCAGCAGCCCCCGTTCGGTGAACACTGAAGCTTTCTTT	CASSPRSVNTEAFF
TRBV5-1	.	TRBD1	16	TRBJ2-1	TGCGCCAGCAGCATAAGAACGGGACAGGGTTACAATGAGCAGTTCTTC	CASSIRTGQGYNEQFF
TRBV4-1	.	.	13	TRBJ2-3	TGCGCCAGCAGCCCCGTCTGGGGAGATACGCAGTATTTT	CASSPVWGDTQYF
TRBV6-6	.	.	13	TRBJ1-1	TGTGCCAGCAATCGGGCCTTGAACACTGAAGCTTTCTTT	CASNRALNTEAFF
TRBV7-9	few	TRBD1	14	TRBJ2-1	TGTGCCAGCAGTGACAGGGGGCGGATAAATGAGCAGTTCTTC	CASSDRGRINEQFF
TRBV7-3	.	TRBD2	15	TRBJ2-1	TGTGCCAGCAGCCCGGGACTAGCGAGAAACAATGAGCAGTTCTTC	CASSPGLARNNEQFF
TRBV4-1	.	.	13	TRBJ1-5	TGCGCCAGCAGTTACGATGGGGGAGGGCCCCAGCATTTT	CASSYDGGGPQHF
TRBV12-3/TRBV12-4	.	TRBD1	12	TRBJ1-1	TGTGCCAGCAGTTTAGGACAGGGAAAAGCTTTCTTT	CASSLGQGKAFF
TRBV10-2	.	.	11	TRBJ2-7	TGCGCCATCCGTCAGGGTACCGAGCAGTACTTC	CAIRQGTEQYF
TRBV15	many	TRBD2	15	TRBJ2-1	TGTGCCACCAGCGGAGGGACTAGCGGTTACAATGAGCAGTTCTTC	CATSGGTSGYNEQFF
TRBV7-8	.	TRBD1	17	TRBJ1-6	TGTGCCAGCAGCAACCCGGGACAGGGACCCTATAATTCACCCCTCCACTTT	CASSNPGQGPYNSPLHF
TRBV11-2	.	.	15	TRBJ2-7	TGTGCCAGCAGCTTTAATTTCGGGAGCGTCTACGAGCAGTACTTC	CASSFNFGSVYEQYF
TRBV4-1	.	TRBD2	19	TRBJ2-5	TGCGCCAGCAGCAACTTGGGGACTAGCGGGGGGGGCGACCAAGAGACCCAGTACTTC	CASSNLGTSGGGDQETQYF
TRBV24-1	few	.	13	TRBJ2-7	TGTGCCACCAGTGCGGGGACCCCCTACGAGCAGTACTTC	CATSAGTPYEQYF
TRBV4-2	few	.	15	TRBJ2-1	TGTGCCAGCAGCCAAGATATTGCTAGTGGCGATGAGCAGTTCTTC	CASSQDIASGDEQFF
TRBV4-1	.	.	14	TRBJ1-2	TGCGCCAGCAGCCCCCTTGGGGCCAACTATGGCTACACCTTC	CASSPLGANYGYTF
TRBV6-5	once	.	14	TRBJ2-7	TGTGCCAGCAGTTACGCGGACAGTTCCTACGAGCAGTACTTC	CASSYADSSYEQYF
TRBV15	few	.	13	TRBJ2-1	TGTGCCACCAGCAGAGCTGAGGGAAATGAGCAGTTCTTC	CATSRAEGNEQFF
TRBV12-3/TRBV12-4	.	.	14	TRBJ2-3	TGTGCCAGCAGTTTTAGGAGGTCTTCAGATACGCAGTATTTT	CASSFRRSSDTQYF
TRBV5-1	.	TRBD2	16	TRBJ2-3	TGCGCCAGCAGCCCCAGTATAGCGGGGTTCCCAGATACGCAGTATTTT	CASSPSIAGFPDTQYF
TRBV5-5	few	.	13	TRBJ1-1	TGTGCCAGCAGCTTCATGGAAGCCACTGAAGCTTTCTTT	CASSFMEATEAFF
TRBV6-6	.	TRBD1	16	TRBJ1-1	TGTGCCAGCAGTTACTCCCCGACAGGGCCGAACACTGAAGCTTTCTTT	CASSYSPTGPNTEAFF
TRBV20-1	many	TRBD2	13	TRBJ2-1	TGCAGTGGGTCTAGCGGGGAAACCAATGAGCAGTTCTTC	CSGSSGETNEQFF
TRBV12-3/TRBV12-4	.	.	14	TRBJ2-1	TGTGCCAGCAGTGCAGGGACGGGTTACAATGAGCAGTTCTTC	CASSAGTGYNEQFF
TRBV6-5	once	TRBD1	15	TRBJ1-2	TGTGCCAGCAGTCGGGACAGAGACGTGAACTATGGCTACACCTTC	CASSRDRDVNYGYTF
TRBV7-3	few	TRBD1	15	TRBJ2-3	TGTGCCAGCAGCCATCCGGGACAGGACACAGATACGCAGTATTTT	CASSHPGQDTDTQYF
TRBV7-3	.	.	12	TRBJ2-7	TGTGCCAGCGGGGGCGCCTCCTACGAGCAGTACTTC	CASGGASYEQYF
TRBV7-6	.	.	16	TRBJ2-5	TGTGCCAGCAGAGACCACCGGGACACCCCGGGGGAGACCCAGTACTTC	CASRDHRDTPGETQYF
TRBV12-3/TRBV12-4	many	TRBD1	21	TRBJ2-1	TGTGCCAGCAGTTCTTCCGGGACAGGGCTAATAATCTCGGGGGGCTACAATGAGCAGTTCTTC	CASSSSGTGLIISGGYNEQFF
TRBV7-2	.	TRBD1	14	TRBJ1-2	TGTGCCAGCAGCCCCGGGACAGCAATCTATGGCTACACCTTC	CASSPGTAIYGYTF
TRBV3-1	.	TRBD1	16	TRBJ2-7	TGTGCCAGCAGCCACCCTTCGACAGGGGGGCCCTACGAGCAGTACTTC	CASSHPSTGGPYEQYF
TRBV12-3/TRBV12-4	.	TRBD2	16	TRBJ2-2	TGTGCCAGCAGGACTAGCGGATACACCGAAGCCGGGGAGCTGTTTTTT	CASRTSGYTEAGELFF
TRBV7-2	.	.	16	TRBJ1-2	TGTGCCAGCAGCCCCTCCGGACTGGGGGCAGGCTATGGCTACACCTTC	CASSPSGLGAGYGYTF
TRBV12-3/TRBV12-4	few	.	15	TRBJ2-2	TGTGCCAGCAGCTCGCGGACAGCGAACACCGGGGAGCTGTTTTTT	CASSSRTANTGELFF
TRBV11-3	.	TRBD1	16	TRBJ1-2	TGTGCCAGCAGCCCCGGGGGGACAGGTTCTAACTATGGCTACACCTTC	CASSPGGTGSNYGYTF
TRBV6-2/TRBV6-3	few	TRBD2	17	TRBJ2-2	TGTGCCAGCAGCCGGACTAGCGGGAGTGAAAGGGGCGGGGAGCTGTTTTTT	CASSRTSGSERGGELFF
TRBV10-2	few	TRBD2	15	TRBJ2-2	TGCGCCAGCTCACTAGCGGGAGGTCGGACCGGGGAGCTGTTTTTT	CASSLAGGRTGELFF